A selection of T cell receptor beta chains follows, all from one sample in a study of blood T cell repertoires in COVID-19. Libraries were prepared by immunoSEQ multiplex PCR; TCRdb keeps only in-frame clonotypes and omits some of them. The sample carries 100,000 to 140,000 clones, roughly 84% recorded once. Sequenced: peripheral blood. These receptors were obtained from a human donor in a cohort sampled during active COVID-19. The CDR3 runs from the conserved cysteine through the conserved F or W. A D gene is named only where the DNA matches it firmly. A clone size is listed for some rows: how often the clone was seen (once, few, many), or a class if it is expanded.

NA	TRBV3-1/TRBV3-2	NA	11	TRBJ2-7	TGTGCCAGCAGCCATCAATACGAGCAGTACTTC	CASSHQYEQYF
NA	TRBV19	TRBD1	16	TRBJ1-2	TGTGCCAGTAGTATTGCTGGACAGGTTGACGTCGATGGCTACACCTTC	CASSIAGQVDVDGYTF
NA	TRBV4-3	NA	17	TRBJ2-2	TGCGCCAGCAGCCAAGATACCGCTAGGTCCCACACCGGGGAGCTGTTTTTT	CASSQDTARSHTGELFF
NA	TRBV4-1	NA	14	TRBJ2-7	TGCGCCAGCAGCCAAGGGTACTTAGCTGAGATTCAGTACTTC	CASSQGYLAEIQYF
NA	TRBV2	TRBD1	15	TRBJ1-2	TGTGCCAGCAGTCTGGACAGGGCAGAGAGCTATGGCTACACCTTC	CASSLDRAESYGYTF
once	TRBV30	TRBD1	14	TRBJ2-7	TGTGCCTGGAGTGTACTACAGGGGACGGGGGAGCAGTACTTC	CAWSVLQGTGEQYF
NA	TRBV7-2	TRBD1	14	TRBJ2-1	TGTGCCAGCAGCCCGGGACAGCAGGGCAATGAGCAGTTCTTC	CASSPGQQGNEQFF
few	TRBV4-2	NA	14	TRBJ2-7	TGTGCCAGCAGCCAGCGAATGCCCCCCTACGAGCAGTACTTC	CASSQRMPPYEQYF
NA	TRBV9	TRBD2	16	TRBJ2-1	TGTGCCAGCAGCGCCTTAGCGGGAAGCTCCTACAATGAGCAGTTCTTC	CASSALAGSSYNEQFF
NA	TRBV7-3	NA	13	TRBJ1-2	TGTGCCAGCAGCTTACTACAGGGTGGTGGCTACACCTTC	CASSLLQGGGYTF
NA	TRBV7-3	NA	14	TRBJ1-1	TGTGCCAGCAGCCCCGGTTATGGGAACACTGAAGCTTTCTTT	CASSPGYGNTEAFF
NA	TRBV18	TRBD1	17	TRBJ2-7	TGTGCCAGCTCACCAGGTTATCGGACAGGGGGCTTTTACGAGCAGTACTTC	CASSPGYRTGGFYEQYF
once	TRBV11-2	NA	13	TRBJ1-1	TGTGCCAGCAGCTTAATTAAAGCAACTGAAGCTTTCTTT	CASSLIKATEAFF
NA	TRBV10-3	TRBD1	14	TRBJ2-5	TGTGCCACGGCGAAGGGGGCTATTGAAGAGACCCAGTACTTC	CATAKGAIEETQYF
NA	TRBV9	TRBD2	15	TRBJ2-1	TGTGCCAGCAGCGCAGCTAGCGGAGGGTACAATGAGCAGTTCTTC	CASSAASGGYNEQFF
NA	TRBV7-9	TRBD2	17	TRBJ2-5	TGTGCCAGCAGCTCACAACGACTAGCGGGAGGGAGAGAGACCCAGTACTTC	CASSSQRLAGGRETQYF
NA	TRBV5-6	NA	16	TRBJ2-6	TGTGCCAGCAGCTACGGACAGTCTTCTGGGGCCAACGTCCTGACTTTC	CASSYGQSSGANVLTF
NA	TRBV6-5	TRBD1	15	TRBJ2-1	TGTGCCAGTCGACCCTCCGGGACAGGGGTCGATGAGCAGTTCTTC	CASRPSGTGVDEQFF
NA	TRBV24-1	TRBD1	16	TRBJ2-2	TGTGCCACCAGTGATTTGGGGACAGGGAGGCCCGGGGAGCTGTTTTTT	CATSDLGTGRPGELFF
NA	TRBV3-1/TRBV3-2	TRBD2	16	TRBJ2-3	TGTGCCAGCAGCCAAGGGGCGGGAGTAGCCACAGATACGCAGTATTTT	CASSQGAGVATDTQYF
NA	TRBV3-1/TRBV3-2	TRBD2	13	TRBJ2-1	TGTGCCAGCAGCCCAACTAGCGGGAGACAGCAGTTCTTC	CASSPTSGRQQFF
NA	TRBV4-2	NA	13	TRBJ1-1	TGTGCCAGCAGCCACACAGGGTCTAGAGGGGCTTTCTTT	CASSHTGSRGAFF
NA	TRBV14	TRBD1	17	TRBJ1-1	TGTGCCAGCAGCCAAGAGGGGGACAGGGGGCGAAGTGATGAAGCTTTCTTT	CASSQEGDRGRSDEAFF
NA	TRBV4-3	NA	15	TRBJ2-3	TGCGCCAGCAGCCAAGAATTTCGTCCCCCAGATACGCAGTATTTT	CASSQEFRPPDTQYF
NA	TRBV3-1/TRBV3-2	NA	13	TRBJ1-1	TGTGCCAGCAGCCAAGATTGGGCAGGCGTAGCTTTCTTT	CASSQDWAGVAFF
NA	TRBV7-8	NA	16	TRBJ1-3	TGTGCCAGCAGCTTAGGGGCACTTATATCTGGAAACACCATATATTTT	CASSLGALISGNTIYF
NA	TRBV29-1	TRBD1	13	TRBJ2-7	TGCAGCGTTGAAGGGACAGGGGGCTACGAGCAGTACTTC	CSVEGTGGYEQYF
NA	TRBV6-6	TRBD1	17	TRBJ1-5	TGTGCCAGCAGTCCAGGACAGGGGGCTACTAGCAATCAGCCCCAGCATTTT	CASSPGQGATSNQPQHF
NA	TRBV19	TRBD1	15	TRBJ1-1	TGTGCCAGTAGTATCCACCGGGACAGGGGCACTGAAGCTTTCTTT	CASSIHRDRGTEAFF
NA	TRBV7-7	TRBD1	15	TRBJ2-1	TGTGCCAGCAGCGAGGGACAGGGGGCCTACAATGAGCAGTTCTTC	CASSEGQGAYNEQFF
NA	TRBV6-5	NA	16	TRBJ2-7	TGTGCCAGCAGTTACTTAGGGGGGGCTGCCTCCTACGAGCAGTACTTC	CASSYLGGAASYEQYF
NA	TRBV5-4	NA	16	TRBJ1-6	TGTGCCAGCAGCCTGCTAGGTGGGGACAAGAGCTCACCCCTCCACTTT	CASSLLGGDKSSPLHF
NA	TRBV5-4	TRBD2	15	TRBJ2-7	TGTGCCAGCAGCTCCGGACTAGCGGGAGAGTACGAGCAGTACTTC	CASSSGLAGEYEQYF
NA	TRBV13	NA	13	TRBJ1-2	TGTGCCAGCAGCTTACGAGGTAACTATGGCTACACCTTC	CASSLRGNYGYTF
NA	TRBV28	TRBD1	16	TRBJ1-3	TGTGCCAGCAGCCCCGGGACAGGGGGCCGTGGAAACACCATATATTTT	CASSPGTGGRGNTIYF
many	TRBV7-9	TRBD1	15	TRBJ2-5	TGTGCCAGCAGCACCGGACAGGGTCTAAGAGAGACCCAGTACTTC	CASSTGQGLRETQYF
few	TRBV6-6	NA	13	TRBJ1-1	TGTGCCAGCAGTTACGGGCAGAACAGGGAAGCTTTCTTT	CASSYGQNREAFF
NA	TRBV6-6	TRBD2	15	TRBJ2-3	TGTGCCAGCAGAGTACTAGCGGGGGGCACAGATACGCAGTATTTT	CASRVLAGGTDTQYF
NA	TRBV6-6	TRBD1	16	TRBJ1-2	TGTGCCAGCAGATCCACCGGGACAGGGATTGGCTATGGCTACACCTTC	CASRSTGTGIGYGYTF
few	TRBV4-2	TRBD1	15	TRBJ2-3	TGTGCCAGCAGCCTGTCGACAGGGACCACAGATACGCAGTATTTT	CASSLSTGTTDTQYF
once	TRBV6-2/TRBV6-3	NA	15	TRBJ1-6	TGTGCCAGCAGTTACGGAGCATTTTATAATTCACCCCTCCACTTT	CASSYGAFYNSPLHF
NA	TRBV19	TRBD2	15	TRBJ2-1	TGTGCCAGTAGTTTATTAGCGGGAGGGACCAATGAGCAGTTCTTC	CASSLLAGGTNEQFF
once	TRBV28	TRBD2	15	TRBJ2-7	TGTGCCAGCAGGGGAGGACTAGCGGGGACCTACGAGCAGTACTTC	CASRGGLAGTYEQYF
NA	TRBV5-4	TRBD2	18	TRBJ2-1	TGTGCCAGCAGCGAACCCCCGGGGACTAGCGGGAGTGGAGATGAGCAGTTCTTC	CASSEPPGTSGSGDEQFF
NA	TRBV7-9	NA	13	TRBJ1-5	TGTGCCAGCAGCCAAGGCGGGAATCAGCCCCAGCATTTT	CASSQGGNQPQHF
NA	TRBV5-1	TRBD1	15	TRBJ1-3	TGCGCCAGCAGCCCGGGACAGGGGTTAGGAAACACCATATATTTT	CASSPGQGLGNTIYF
NA	TRBV4-3	TRBD1	15	TRBJ2-5	TGCGCCAGCAGCCAAGGGGACAGGGATCAAGAGACCCAGTACTTC	CASSQGDRDQETQYF
NA	TRBV18	TRBD1	14	TRBJ1-1	TGTGCCAGCTCACCGGGACAGAAGAGAGCTGAAGCTTTCTTT	CASSPGQKRAEAFF
NA	TRBV5-4	NA	17	TRBJ2-6	TGTGCCAGCACCTCCGGGATAAGAGGTCCTGGGGCCAACGTCCTGACTTTC	CASTSGIRGPGANVLTF
NA	TRBV30	NA	13	TRBJ1-3	TGTGCCTGGGAGGGTTTCTCTGGAAACACCATATATTTT	CAWEGFSGNTIYF
NA	TRBV24-1	NA	16	TRBJ2-1	TGTGCCACCAGTGATGTCGGGACAAGCTCCTACAATGAGCAGTTCTTC	CATSDVGTSSYNEQFF